The T cell receptor beta chain described here comes from a study of cytomegalovirus exposure and HLA in healthy donors. With 60 Vbeta and 13 Jbeta primers, the PCR was carried out. The data were produced by immunoSEQ multiplex PCR, yet TCRdb's version contains in-frame clones alone and is incomplete. This repertoire includes 110,000 to 150,000 clones. CDR1 and CDR2 (germline): MNHEY, SVGAGI. V lost 0 bases and J 1 base, leaving 6 bases between the germline ends. The CDR3 runs to 14 residues. The clonotype was recovered from a male donor in good health and CMV-seronegative. The gene calls are TRBV6-5 and TRBJ1-1; D remains ambiguous. The sequencing sample was made of PBMCs. The CDR3 is CASSYSRANTEAFF. CDR3 nucleotides: TGTGCCAGCAGTTACTCGAGGGCGAACACTGAAGCTTTCTTT.